Listed here are 4 T cell receptor beta chains from one sample, sequenced in a study of blood T cell repertoires in COVID-19. The assay was immunoSEQ multiplex PCR, and TCRdb's table has in-frame clones only and misses some. The sample consists of tens of thousands of clones, around four fifths of them appearing once. The specimen sequenced was peripheral blood. Every receptor here comes from an older man with active or convalescent COVID-19.

J is TRBJ2-2 and V is TRBV19; tentatively, D is TRBD2 (6 bases). Trimming pared 7 bases from V and 7 bases from J, leaving 16 bases between. Germline CDR1 and CDR2: LNHDA and SQIVND (reference sequence). The CDR3 is made up of 14 amino acids. Here the CDR3 reads CASKTIGTGGELFF. The CDR3 DNA reads TGTGCCAGTAAAACTATTGGGACTGGCGGGGAGCTGTTTTTT.

The chain couples TRBV5-1 to TRBJ1-2; no clear D gene. This CDR3 comprises 12 residues. From germline, CDR1 is SGHRS and CDR2 YFSETQ. Trimming stripped 6 bases from V and 3 bases from J, with 9 bases between. DNA for the CDR3: TGCGCCAGCATGGACGGGGACTATGGCTACACCTTC. It specifies CASMDGDYGYTF.

The chain employs TRBV5-1 and TRBJ2-2; 10 positions match TRBD1. The CDR3 sequence is 17 residues long. Germline V gene data show CDR1 as SGHRS and CDR2 as YFSETQ. J lost 4 bases, V lost 2 bases, and 8 bases had no gene match. CDR3 loop: CASSFRPGTGVTGELFF. As DNA, the CDR3 is TGCGCCAGCAGCTTTCGCCCCGGGACAGGGGTCACCGGGGAGCTGTTTTTT.

This chain's CDR3 is CASSEIRTASYEQYF. CDR3 bases: TGTGCCAGCAGTGAAATCAGGACAGCTTCCTACGAGCAGTACTTC. V and J are TRBV2 and TRBJ2-7, with a possible D match to TRBD1 (6 bases). The CDR3 runs 15 residues. Germline V gives CDR1 SNHLY, CDR2 FYNNEI. Trimming removed 2 bases at V and 1 base at J, with 12 bases between.